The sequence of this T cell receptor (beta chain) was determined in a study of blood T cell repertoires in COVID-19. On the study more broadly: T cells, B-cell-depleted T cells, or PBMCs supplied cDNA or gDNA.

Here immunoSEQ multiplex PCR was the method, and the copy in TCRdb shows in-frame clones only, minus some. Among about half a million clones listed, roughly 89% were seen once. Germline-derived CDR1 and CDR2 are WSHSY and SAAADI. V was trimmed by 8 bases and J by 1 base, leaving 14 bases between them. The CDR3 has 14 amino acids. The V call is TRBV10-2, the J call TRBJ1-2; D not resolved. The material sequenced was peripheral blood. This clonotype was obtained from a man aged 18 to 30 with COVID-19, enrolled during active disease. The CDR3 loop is CASAESELNYGYTF. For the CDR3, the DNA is TGCGCCAGCGCGGAGTCGGAACTTAACTATGGCTACACCTTC.